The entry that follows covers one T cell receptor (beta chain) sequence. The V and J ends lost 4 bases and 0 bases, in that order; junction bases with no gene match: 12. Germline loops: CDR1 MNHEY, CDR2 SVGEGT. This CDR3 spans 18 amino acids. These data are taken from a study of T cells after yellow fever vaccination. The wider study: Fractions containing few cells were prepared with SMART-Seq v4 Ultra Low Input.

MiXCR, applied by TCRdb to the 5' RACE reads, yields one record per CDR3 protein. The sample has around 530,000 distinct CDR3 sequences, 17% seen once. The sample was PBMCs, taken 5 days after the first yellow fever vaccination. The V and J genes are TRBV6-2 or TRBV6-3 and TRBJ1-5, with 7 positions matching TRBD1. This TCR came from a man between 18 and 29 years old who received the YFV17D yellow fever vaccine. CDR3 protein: CASSSSRDRIYSNQPQHF. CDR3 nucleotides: TGTGCCAGCAGTTCGAGCCGGGACAGAATTTATAGCAATCAGCCCCAGCATTTT.